Sequencing of this T cell receptor beta chain was carried out in a study of T-cell memory formation after mild COVID-19. Study context: Across donors, TCR clusters were largely donor specific. Notes on the study in general: Among contracting clones, CD4+ were mainly CM/EM and CD8+ enriched in EMRA. Nothing showed for sure that second-wave clones peaking on day 37 were SARS-CoV-2 specific.

The germline V gene has CDR1 LGHNA and CDR2 YNFKEQ. The CDR3 covers 16 residues. Deletions cut 0 bases from V and 3 bases from J, with 12 bases between. 5'RACE primed at constant segments yielded TCR alpha and TCR beta cDNA libraries bearing sample barcodes and UMIs. TCRdb itself ran the 5' RACE reads through MiXCR, one entry per CDR3 protein. The top ten hold roughly 21% of the sample, which has more than 300,000 distinct CDR3 sequences, 20% seen once. This clonotype was counted a few times. Its antigen is currently unknown. The chain couples TRBV4-2 to TRBJ1-5, with D possibly TRBD1 on 5 matching bases. The sample consisted of PBMCs or a T cell subset sorted from them (not recorded which). The TCR was taken from a man aged 18-30 years who had mild COVID-19 (a few samples of this study predate the infection). Cell type and time point are not known. The CDR3 DNA reads TGTGCCAGCAGCCAAGATTGGGGCCGGGACAATCAGCCCCAGCATTTT. It specifies CASSQDWGRDNQPQHF.